These 26 T cell receptor beta chains were sequenced from one sample in a study of T cells in Graves' hyperthyroidism and ophthalmopathy. Researchers amplified the TCR beta CDR3 regions from RNA transcripts. First-round RT-PCR of the TCR CDR3 relied on the HTBI primer set. TCRdb redid the calling of the multiplex PCR reads with MiXCR, one entry per CDR3 protein. The table records some 740,000 distinct CDR3 sequences, 14% of them present only once. The sample comprised blood. These receptor sequences come from a woman aged 18 to 35 with Graves' hyperthyroidism.

The chain carries TRBV14 and TRBJ2-5; D not certain. Germline V gene lookup returns CDR1 SGHDN and CDR2 FVKESK. The CDR3 spans 11 residues. V shed 3 bases and J shed 10 bases, with 9 bases lying between them. CDR3 protein: CASSHGPFQYF. The CDR3 DNA reads as TGTGCCAGCAGCCACGGCCCTTTCCAGTACTTC.

Comment on this clonotype: This may come from a read error, since a much larger clone is one base off. The chain employs TRBV3-1 and TRBJ2-7, with 8 bases fitting TRBD1. The CDR3 runs 14 residues. Germline V lookup: CDR1 LGHDT, CDR2 YNNKEL (reference sequence). CDR3 in DNA: TGTGCCAGCAACCAAGTTTGGACAGGGTACGAGCAGTACTTC. Amino acids: CASNQVWTGYEQYF.

This clonotype has at least ten counts. The J gene is TRBJ1-2, the V gene TRBV12-3 or TRBV12-4, with unresolved D. The CDR3 is 13 amino acids. Trimming cost V 1 base and J 3 bases, with 6 bases left between them. The CDR3 DNA reads as TGTGCCAGCAGTTTAGGCCGGTACTATGGCTACACCTTC. Translated, it gives CASSLGRYYGYTF.

Ten or more counts support this clonotype. The chain links TRBV2 to TRBJ1-2; 9 bases are shared with TRBD1. The V segment lost 6 bases and the J segment 4 bases; nucleotides outside the gene matches: 6. The CDR3 runs 14 residues. The germline V gene encodes CDR1 SNHLY and CDR2 FYNNEI. The CDR3, as DNA: TGTGCCAGCAGAGAACAGGGGGCCTTCTATGGCTACACCTTC. Amino acid sequence: CASREQGAFYGYTF.

This clonotype was seen only a few times. The chain recombines TRBV20-1 with TRBJ1-2; D is unresolved. The CDR3 has 12 amino acids. Trimming stripped 4 bases from V and 8 bases from J, with 14 bases between. Per germline, CDR1 DFQATT and CDR2 SNEGSKA (reference sequence). The CDR3 spells CSAKRGSGGYTF. In DNA form, the CDR3 reads TGCAGTGCTAAGCGAGGGTCGGGGGGCTACACCTTC.

The V gene is TRBV7-8, the J gene TRBJ1-1; 9 bases fit TRBD1. The CDR3 totals 14 residues. The J segment lost 0 bases and the V segment lost 6 bases, leaving 2 bases of the junction unmatched. Germline lookup yields CDR1 SGHVS and CDR2 FQNEAQ. The DNA for the CDR3 is TGTGCCAGCAGTTGGGACAGGGTGAACACTGAAGCTTTCTTT. Its translation is CASSWDRVNTEAFF.

In this sample, this clonotype turned up many times. The V call is TRBV20-1, the J call TRBJ1-2; 7 bases are a match to TRBD1. This CDR3 has 12 residues. Germline CDR1 reads DFQATT; CDR2 reads SNEGSKA (reference sequence). The ends lost 4 bases at V and 8 bases at J; junction bases unmatched: 7. CDR3 DNA sequence: TGCAGTGCTAACAGGGGAAAGGTGGGCTACACCTTC. This gives the protein CSANRGKVGYTF.

The chain combines TRBV6-2 or TRBV6-3 with TRBJ1-5; maybe TRBD1 (5 bases). CDR1 is MNHEY, CDR2 SVGEGT, per germline. The ends were cut back, 4 bases at V and 0 bases at J, with 16 bases in the middle. The CDR3 totals 17 residues. DNA of the CDR3: TGTGCCAGCAGTTCAAAAGGTGGGGGGTTTAGCAATCAGCCCCAGCATTTT. Translated, it gives CASSSKGGGFSNQPQHF.

This chain connects TRBV7-8 to TRBJ2-6; unclear D gene. The V gene's germline CDR1 is SGHVS and CDR2 FQNEAQ. This CDR3 has 15 amino acids. V lost 3 bases and J lost 1, with 7 bases in between. The CDR3 loop reads CASSFLESGANVLTF. CDR3 nucleotide sequence: TGTGCCAGCAGCTTCCTCGAGTCTGGGGCCAACGTCCTGACTTTC.

V gene TRBV15 combines with J gene TRBJ1-1; tentatively, D is TRBD1 (5 bases). Between the trimmed V and J ends, which lost 6 bases and 5 bases, there was a span of 13 bases. The CDR3 loop spans 13 amino acids. Germline CDR1 LNHNV, CDR2 YYDKDF (reference sequence). CDR3 loop: CATRPQGETEAFF. In DNA, the CDR3 is TGTGCCACCAGGCCTCAGGGAGAAACTGAAGCTTTCTTT.

This clonotype was recorded many times. The chain recombines TRBV9 with TRBJ2-7, with 8 bases matching TRBD2. CDR1 and CDR2 (germline): SGDLS, YYNGEE. Germline trimming cut 1 base from V and 2 bases from J; bases unmatched to any gene: 5. This CDR3 spans 15 amino acids. The CDR3 DNA is TGTGCCAGCAGCGTAAGCGGGAGCCACACCTACGAGCAGTACTTC. This codes for CASSVSGSHTYEQYF.

This chain connects TRBV5-6 to TRBJ1-6; tentative D call: TRBD1 (5 bases). Germline V lookup: CDR1 SGHDT, CDR2 YYEEEE. The CDR3 has 16 amino acids. V gave up 0 bases and J gave up 4 bases, with 11 bases separating them. CDR3 residues: CASSLVGAPYNSPLHF. The CDR3 DNA sequence: TGTGCCAGCAGCTTGGTCGGGGCCCCGTATAATTCACCCCTCCACTTT. Variable domain in full (rest from reference TRBV5-6 and TRBJ1-6): DAGVTQSPTHLIKTRGQQVTLRCSPKSGHDTVSWYQQALGQGPQFIFQYYEEEERQRGNFPDRFSGHQFPNYSSELNVNALLLGDSALYLCASSLVGAPYNSPLHFGNGTRLTVT.

There are a few counts of this clonotype. The J gene is TRBJ1-5, the V gene TRBV18; 11 nucleotides align to TRBD1. Trimming took 8 bases from V and 5 from J; bases not matched to a gene: 5. The CDR3 has 14 amino acids. Germline CDR1 and CDR2: KGHSH and LQKENI. CDR3 residues: CASTGQGGDQPQHF. The CDR3 bases are TGTGCCAGCACGGGACAGGGGGGGGATCAGCCCCAGCATTTT.

This clonotype was seen repeatedly, ten times or more. The J gene is TRBJ2-3, the V gene TRBV28; D gene ambiguous. The V gene lost 6 bases and the J gene lost 2 bases, with 12 bases spanning the gap. CDR1 is MDHEN, CDR2 SYDVKM, per germline. CDR3 length: 14 amino acids. The CDR3: CASRGNLNTDTQYF. The CDR3 DNA is TGTGCCAGCAGAGGGAACCTTAACACAGATACGCAGTATTTT.

The rearrangement joins TRBV5-1 to TRBJ2-7, with TRBD2 matching 12 bases. The trim removed 4 bases at V and 4 bases at J, leaving 6 bases unmatched. The CDR3 consists of 15 residues. From germline, CDR1 is SGHRS and CDR2 YFSETQ. The CDR3 loop is CASSQTGLAGYEQYF. The CDR3 DNA sequence: TGCGCCAGCAGCCAGACTGGACTAGCGGGATACGAGCAGTACTTC.

This clonotype was counted many times. The CDR3 here is CASSQGYRGRNTEAFF. DNA for the CDR3: TGCGCCAGCAGCCAAGGATACAGGGGGCGAAACACTGAAGCTTTCTTT. The J gene is TRBJ1-1, the V gene TRBV4-1; 9 bases line up with TRBD1. This CDR3 is built from 16 residues. Germline lookup yields CDR1 MGHRA and CDR2 YSYEKL. J gave up 2 bases and V 1 base, and 5 bases lay outside the gene matches.

This clonotype was counted many times. The J gene is TRBJ1-1, the V gene TRBV28; perhaps TRBD1 as D (5 bases). CDR1 is MDHEN, CDR2 SYDVKM, per germline. The CDR3 is 13 residues long. Deletions cut 6 bases from V and 6 bases from J, with 14 bases between. CDR3 sequence reads: CASRDTGLAEAFF. CDR3 nucleotides: TGTGCCAGCAGAGACACGGGACTCGCTGAAGCTTTCTTT. The full variable domain, completed using reference TRBV28 and TRBJ1-1, is DVKVTQSSRYLVKRTGEKVFLECVQDMDHENMFWYRQDPGLGLRLIYFSYDVKMKEKGDIPEGYSVSREKKERFSLILESASTNQTSMYLCASRDTGLAEAFFGQGTRLTVV.

CDR3 bases: TGTGCCAGCAGTATAGGGGCCACCCCGACCTTTGACGAGCAGTACTTC. Its protein product is CASSIGATPTFDEQYF. V and J are TRBV12-3 or TRBV12-4 and TRBJ2-7; a weak D match, TRBD1 (5 bases). The CDR3 is 16 amino acids. The ends were cut back, 5 bases at V and 5 bases at J, with 22 bases in the middle.

This chain uses TRBV29-1 with TRBJ2-1, with D perhaps TRBD1 or TRBD2 (5 bases each). Trimming stripped 3 bases from V and 7 bases from J, with 13 bases between. CDR1 and CDR2 from the germline V gene are SQVTM and ANQGSEA. This CDR3 region has 13 residues. The CDR3 sequence is CSVDEGPWNEQFF. CDR3 coding DNA: TGCAGCGTTGACGAGGGACCCTGGAATGAGCAGTTCTTC.

This clonotype was seen a few times. The chain joins TRBV29-1 to TRBJ2-7, with 8 bases matching TRBD2. CDR1 SQVTM and CDR2 ANQGSEA come from the germline V gene. This CDR3 is 14 amino acids long. The J segment lost 2 bases and the V segment lost 3 bases, leaving 6 bases of the junction unmatched. CDR3 region: CSVELAGFTYEQYF. CDR3 bases: TGCAGCGTTGAGCTAGCGGGTTTTACCTACGAGCAGTACTTC.

This clonotype was picked up many times. The CDR3 DNA reads as TGTGCCAGCAGCCCAAGCCAGCGGTCGCCCCTCCACTTT. Amino acids: CASSPSQRSPLHF. The chain is built from TRBV3-1 and TRBJ1-6; D remains unclear. The CDR3 has 13 amino acids. Germline V CDR1 and CDR2: LGHDT, YNNKEL (reference sequence). V was cut by 4 bases and J by 13 bases, with 14 bases left in between.

This clonotype was observed many times. The gene calls are TRBV24-1 and TRBJ2-1, with 9 bases that match TRBD1. V shed 1 base and J 8 bases; nucleotides not matched to a gene: 8. This CDR3 comprises 16 residues. Germline V lookup: CDR1 KGHDR, CDR2 SFDVKD. The CDR3 sequence: CATSDLTPGQGYEQFF. Here the CDR3 DNA reads TGTGCCACCAGTGATTTAACCCCGGGACAGGGATATGAGCAGTTCTTC.

This clonotype was detected only a few times. The V gene is TRBV6-2 or TRBV6-3, the J gene TRBJ1-2; the D gene is possibly TRBD1 (6 bases). V lost 6 bases to trimming and J lost 2 bases, with 16 bases between them. Germline V gene lookup returns CDR1 MNHEY and CDR2 SVGEGT. The CDR3 has 15 amino acids. The CDR3 sequence is CASRADRRTNYGYTF. The CDR3, as DNA: TGTGCCAGCAGAGCGGACAGAAGGACAAACTATGGCTACACCTTC.

As regards this clonotype: A clone one base away is much larger, so this may be a read error. Here the CDR3 DNA reads TGCAGTGCTAGAGATTCAGGCGGGTTTAATTCACCCTTCCACTTT. Its protein product is CSARDSGGFNSPFHF. The genes are TRBV20-1 and TRBJ1-6, with D unclear. Germline CDR1 is DFQATT and CDR2 is SNEGSKA (reference sequence). The CDR3 covers 15 residues.

The rearrangement uses TRBV7-2 and TRBJ2-3, with D possibly matching TRBD1 (6 bases). Germline V lookup: CDR1 SGHTA, CDR2 FQGNSA. V gave up 5 bases and J gave up 6 bases, with 15 bases separating them. The CDR3 is made up of 14 amino acids. Here the CDR3 reads CASSLSYRADTQYF. CDR3 DNA sequence: TGTGCCAGCAGCCTATCGTACAGGGCCGATACGCAGTATTTT.

The sample holds a few counts of this clonotype. A read error may be the cause here, since a much bigger clone is one base away. V and J are TRBV20-1 and TRBJ2-7; 8 bases fit TRBD2. The V gene's germline CDR1 is DFQATT and CDR2 SNEGSKA (reference sequence). The junction had 8 bases not matched to a gene; V was cut back by 8 bases and J by 5 bases. The CDR3 totals 12 residues. The CDR3, as DNA: TGCAGTTCGCGCGGGGGGAACAACGAGCAGTACTTC. This codes for CSSRGGNNEQYF.